Each of the 13 T cell receptor beta chains below was sequenced from the same sample in a study of cytomegalovirus exposure and HLA in healthy donors. It was with 60 Vbeta and 13 Jbeta primers that the PCR ran. Produced via immunoSEQ multiplex PCR; TCRdb's table is partial and in-frame only. The repertoire has roughly 71,000 clones, around 74% of them found once; the top ten carry around 10%. The sample consisted of PBMCs. Source of these receptors: a human donor in good health.

The rearrangement joins TRBV27 to TRBJ2-1, with D tentatively TRBD2 (5 bases). From germline, CDR1 is MNHEY and CDR2 SMNVEV (reference sequence). Between the trimmed V and J ends, which lost 5 bases and 4 bases, there was a span of 21 bases. This CDR3 is 17 amino acids long. Here the CDR3 DNA reads TGTGCCAGCAGTCTCGCATCCCGGGAAAGGAGATACAATGAGCAGTTCTTC. This translates into CASSLASRERRYNEQFF.

The CDR3 sequence is CSVEDNFGTGGTDTQYF. The CDR3 DNA reads as TGCAGCGTTGAAGATAATTTTGGGACAGGCGGCACAGATACGCAGTATTTT. The rearrangement links TRBV29-1 to TRBJ2-3; 8 bases agree with TRBD1. V was clipped by 0 bases and J by 1 base; unmatched bases: 9. The CDR3 sequence is 17 residues long. The germline gives CDR1 SQVTM, CDR2 ANQGSEA.

The chain recombines TRBV7-3 with TRBJ2-6; D is unresolved. Between the trimmed V and J ends, which lost 5 bases and 4 bases, there was a span of 15 bases. Germline-derived CDR1 and CDR2 are SGHTA and FQGTGA. This CDR3 contains 16 residues. For the CDR3, the DNA is TGTGCCAGCAGCCCAAACCCCCTCAGGGGGGCCAACGTCCTGACTTTC. This gives the protein CASSPNPLRGANVLTF.

This clone occurred a few times. The chain has TRBV5-4 and TRBJ2-1; tentative D call: TRBD2 (6 bases). Trimming shortened V by 3 bases and J by 6 bases, and 19 bases separated the two germline ends. The CDR3 is 16 amino acids. CDR1 SGHNT and CDR2 YYREEE come from the germline V gene (reference sequence). CDR3 nucleotides: TGTGCCAGCAGCTCCGCGGGACTTCTGTCGGGCAATGAGCAGTTCTTC. This encodes CASSSAGLLSGNEQFF.

The chain is built from TRBV18 and TRBJ1-1; D remains ambiguous. Per the germline V gene, CDR1 is KGHSH and CDR2 is LQKENI. The CDR3 totals 13 residues. Between the trimmed V and J ends, which lost 2 bases and 1 base, there was a span of 5 bases. The CDR3 coding sequence is TGTGCCAGCTCACCATTAGAGAACACTGAAGCTTTCTTT. Protein product: CASSPLENTEAFF. The full variable domain, with the rest looked up from reference TRBV18 and TRBJ1-1, is NAGVMQNPRHLVRRRGQEARLRCSPMKGHSHVYWYRQLPEEGLKFMVYLQKENIIDESGMPKERFSAEFPKEGPSILRIQQVVRGDSAAYFCASSPLENTEAFFGQGTRLTVV.

The chain uses TRBV15 and TRBJ2-7; tentative D call: TRBD1 (5 bases). V was cut by 3 bases and J by 3 bases, with 12 bases left in between. Germline CDR1 and CDR2: LNHNV and YYDKDF (reference sequence). This CDR3 region has 14 residues. CDR3 protein: CATSSVTDIYEQYF. In DNA form, the CDR3 reads TGTGCCACCAGCAGTGTGACAGACATCTACGAGCAGTACTTC.

This rearrangement joins TRBV6-5 to TRBJ2-2, with 11 bases matching TRBD2. CDR3 length equals 14 residues. Germline V gene lookup returns CDR1 MNHEY and CDR2 SVGAGI. V lost 4 bases, J lost 5 bases, and 0 bases stayed unmatched. CDR3 region: CASSWTSGTGELFF. Here the CDR3 DNA reads TGTGCCAGCAGTTGGACTAGCGGGACCGGGGAGCTGTTTTTT.

The chain couples TRBV9 to TRBJ2-1; maybe TRBD1 (6 bases). This CDR3 is built from 15 residues. The V gene lost 4 bases and the J gene lost 2 bases, with 13 bases spanning the gap. The germline CDR1 and CDR2 sequences are SGDLS and YYNGEE. CDR3 DNA: TGTGCCAGCAGCCCCCTGGGGGACACCTACAATGAGCAGTTCTTC. The encoded protein is CASSPLGDTYNEQFF.

The rearrangement links TRBV4-1 to TRBJ1-2; D not resolved. Trimming cost V 1 base and J 10 bases, with 13 bases left between them. This CDR3 is 13 amino acids long. Germline V gene lookup returns CDR1 MGHRA and CDR2 YSYEKL. This CDR3 is CASSQGATGAYTF. The CDR3 coding sequence is TGCGCCAGCAGCCAAGGTGCAACGGGTGCCTACACCTTC.

This clone has just a few counts. The chain recombines TRBV9 with TRBJ2-3; 7 bases are shared with TRBD2. With 4 bases clipped from V and 5 bases from J, the junction kept 13 bases outside the gene matches. The CDR3 has 16 amino acids. Germline CDR1 SGDLS, CDR2 YYNGEE. In nucleotides, the CDR3 is TGTGCCAGCAGCCCCTTGGCGGGAGCGGCCCAAGATACGCAGTATTTT. Translating it yields CASSPLAGAAQDTQYF. The full variable domain, in which reference TRBV9 and TRBJ2-3 provide the parts outside the CDR3, is DSGVTQTPKHLITATGQRVTLRCSPRSGDLSVYWYQQSLDQGLQFLIQYYNGEERAKGNILERFSAQQFPDLHSELNLSSLELGDSALYFCASSPLAGAAQDTQYFGPGTRLTVL.

This rearrangement joins TRBV7-3 to TRBJ2-3; D is uncertain. Germline loops: CDR1 SGHTA, CDR2 FQGTGA. V shed 4 bases and J shed 0 bases, with 5 bases lying between them. The CDR3 runs to 13 residues. The CDR3 coding sequence is TGTGCCAGCAGCTCCCTTAGCACAGATACGCAGTATTTT. The encoded protein is CASSSLSTDTQYF.

In its sample, this clone was seen a few times. This chain joins TRBV10-3 and TRBJ2-2; 7 nucleotides match TRBD2. The CDR3 spans 16 residues. V trimming: 5 bases; J trimming: 2 bases; junction bases outside the gene matches: 8. Germline CDR1 ENHRY, CDR2 SYGVKD. CDR3 in amino acids: CAISRDGGFNTGELFF. The CDR3 DNA reads as TGTGCCATCAGTAGGGACGGGGGGTTCAACACCGGGGAGCTGTTTTTT.

Note on this clone: Other DNA variants within this sample encode the same CDR3. The CDR3 reads CSVEEQGRTGELFF. The CDR3 region has the DNA TGCAGCGTTGAAGAACAGGGGAGGACCGGGGAGCTGTTTTTT. J is TRBJ2-2 and V is TRBV29-1, with D perhaps TRBD1 (7 bases). Germline assignment: CDR1 SQVTM and CDR2 ANQGSEA. The CDR3 sequence is 14 residues long. The V end lost 0 bases, the J end lost 5 bases, and 10 bases lay between the germline ends.